The 9 T cell receptor beta chains given below trace back to one sample, sequenced in a study of blood T cell repertoires in COVID-19. Profiling relied on immunoSEQ multiplex PCR, and the TCRdb table lists in-frame clones only, not all of them. The data contain around 300,000 clones, 90% of them seen just once; the ten biggest clones take up roughly 2.9%. Sequencing input: peripheral blood. These receptors all stem from a woman in her twenties or thirties with COVID-19, enrolled during active disease.

The rearrangement uses TRBV29-1 and TRBJ2-2, with no clear D. This CDR3 comprises 13 residues. Trimming shortened V by 6 bases and J by 6 bases, and 14 bases separated the two germline ends. CDR1 is SQVTM and CDR2 is ANQGSEA in the germline V gene. CDR3 loop: CSVRLTTPGELFF. DNA for the CDR3: TGCAGCGTGAGACTCACCACACCCGGGGAGCTGTTTTTT.

The chain recombines TRBV10-3 with TRBJ1-2; D is perhaps TRBD1 (6 bases). Germline values: CDR1 ENHRY, CDR2 SYGVKD. CDR3 length: 14 amino acids. Trimming removed 7 bases from V and 2 bases from J, with 14 bases in between. CDR3 loop: CAITQTTGNYGYTF. The CDR3 DNA is TGTGCCATCACCCAAACGACAGGAAACTATGGCTACACCTTC.

The rearrangement links TRBV2 to TRBJ1-2, with TRBD1 matching 8 bases. This CDR3 has 14 amino acids. Trimming removed 7 bases from V and 7 bases from J; junction bases left unmatched: 11. Germline assignment: CDR1 SNHLY and CDR2 FYNNEI. CDR3 residues: CASTGDRLGFGYTF. CDR3 in DNA: TGTGCCAGCACCGGGGACAGGCTTGGATTTGGCTACACCTTC.

The chain joins TRBV5-6 to TRBJ1-3; D unclear. CDR3 size: 15 residues. The V end lost 0 bases, the J end lost 3 bases, and 10 bases lay between the germline ends. Germline V gene lookup returns CDR1 SGHDT and CDR2 YYEEEE. CDR3 nucleotides: TGTGCCAGCAGCTTGGCTCCACGGAGTGGAAACACCATATATTTT. This codes for CASSLAPRSGNTIYF.

This clone is a singleton in its sample. This chain joins TRBV30 and TRBJ2-7, with TRBD2 matching 10 bases. CDR1 is GTSNPN, CDR2 SVGIG, per germline (reference sequence). V dropped 3 bases and J dropped 8; count of bases not matched to a gene: 10. This CDR3 contains 14 residues. CDR3 in amino acids: CAWSGASGRSKQYF. CDR3 in DNA: TGTGCCTGGAGCGGGGCTAGCGGGAGAAGTAAGCAGTACTTC.

This clone was recorded once. V and J are TRBV18 and TRBJ2-1; TRBD2 matches 14 bases. Germline CDR1 KGHSH, CDR2 LQKENI. This CDR3 has 17 amino acids. V was pared by 2 bases and J by 2 bases, with 2 bases of the junction left unmatched. The CDR3 loop reads CASSPGTSGRPYNEQFF. The CDR3 DNA reads as TGTGCCAGCTCACCAGGGACTAGCGGGAGACCCTACAATGAGCAGTTCTTC. Complete variable domain (other parts from reference TRBV18 and TRBJ2-1): NAGVMQNPRHLVRRRGQEARLRCSPMKGHSHVYWYRQLPEEGLKFMVYLQKENIIDESGMPKERFSAEFPKEGPSILRIQQVVRGDSAAYFCASSPGTSGRPYNEQFFGPGTRLTVL.

The chain uses TRBV29-1 and TRBJ2-2; 7 bases align to TRBD2. This CDR3 spans 14 amino acids. The germline CDR1 and CDR2 sequences are SQVTM and ANQGSEA. For the CDR3, the DNA is TGCACCTGGGTCCGGGGAGGGCCGGCCGGGGAGCTGTTTTTT. Amino acids: CTWVRGGPAGELFF.

This clone was recorded once. The chain uses TRBV19 and TRBJ1-4; the D gene is possibly TRBD1 (6 bases). Trimming pared 10 bases from V and 6 bases from J, leaving 12 bases between. CDR3 size: 12 residues. Germline V gene data show CDR1 as LNHDA and CDR2 as SQIVND (reference sequence). The CDR3 DNA follows: TGTGCCACTACGGACAGTCATGAAAAACTGTTTTTT. Residues: CATTDSHEKLFF.

This chain joins TRBV6-5 and TRBJ2-5, with D tentatively TRBD2 (6 bases). The germline V and J ends were trimmed by 8 bases and 5 bases, with 12 bases remaining between them. The CDR3 loop spans 12 amino acids. Germline V gives CDR1 MNHEY, CDR2 SVGAGI. CDR3 residues: CASRGSRETQYF. As DNA, the CDR3 is TGTGCCAGCCGGGGGTCGAGGGAGACCCAGTACTTC.